Listed here are 12 T cell receptor beta chains from one sample, sequenced in a study of T cells in women clearing cervical HPV infection. Repertoires were generated with immunoSEQ multiplex PCR, while TCRdb's copy carries only in-frame clones and drops some. The sample has around 35,000 clones. Specimen: blood buffy coat. The receptor source for this set is a woman aged 18 to 75 with a cervical HPV16 infection that either progressed to CIN3+ or cleared (not recorded which).

With regard to this clone: From the germline J gene comes the end of the CDR3, since the read stops 3 residues before it. The J gene is TRBJ2-5, the V gene TRBV2, with D maybe TRBD2 (6 bases). CDR3 length equals 14 residues. V lost 0 bases and J lost 5, with 10 bases in between. CDR1 and CDR2 (germline): SNHLY, FYNNEI. Incomplete CDR3 DNA: TGTGCCAGCAGTGAAGCCGGGGGTACGGAGACC. This gives the protein CASSEAGGTET. The full CDR3 protein reads CASSEAGGTETQYF.

Note on this clone: Sequencing ends 3 residues short of the CDR3 end; the germline J gene provides the rest. The genes are TRBV19 and TRBJ1-1; TRBD1 aligns across 9 bases. CDR1 and CDR2 from the germline V gene are LNHDA and SQIVND (reference sequence). Germline trimming cut 3 bases from V and 6 bases from J; bases unmatched to any gene: 2. The CDR3 spans 13 residues. The CDR3 protein is CASSITGGSEAFF. The covered CDR3 bases are TGTGCCAGTAGTATCACAGGGGGCTCTGAA.

As regards this clone: Read data end 3 residues before the CDR3 end; the end is taken from the germline J gene. The chain links TRBV6-2 or TRBV6-3 to TRBJ1-5; TRBD1 matches 8 bases. Germline lookup yields CDR1 MNHEY and CDR2 SVGEGT. The CDR3 has 16 amino acids. The V segment lost 6 bases and the J segment 0 bases; nucleotides outside the gene matches: 7. This CDR3 reads CASRPTGANSNQPQHF. The part of the CDR3 DNA that was read is TGTGCCAGCAGGCCGACAGGGGCAAATAGCAATCAGCCC.

Incomplete CDR3 DNA: TGCAGTGCTAGGGCCGGGACACCGGAACACCATGAG. As protein: CSARAGTPEHHE. The complete CDR3 reads CSARAGTPEHHEQFF. The chain combines TRBV20-1 with TRBJ2-1, with TRBD1 as a possible D gene (6 bases). The read terminates 3 residues ahead of where the CDR3 ends, so the germline J gene completes it. Germline-derived CDR1 and CDR2 are DFQATT and SNEGSKA (reference sequence). This CDR3 contains 15 residues. V lost 3 bases and J 8 bases, leaving 20 bases between the germline ends.

Comments on this clone: The sequenced fragment ends 3 residues before the CDR3 boundary, so the rest is inferred from the germline J gene. The V call is TRBV7-3, the J call TRBJ2-3, with 12 bases identical to TRBD2. This CDR3 comprises 15 residues. Germline trimming cut 5 bases from V and 6 bases from J; bases unmatched to any gene: 6. CDR1 and CDR2 from the germline V gene are SGHTA and FQGTGA. CDR3 protein: CASSRTSGIRDTQYF. CDR3 DNA, as far as it was read: TGTGCCAGCAGCCGGACTAGCGGGATAAGGGATACG.

The CDR3 sequence is CASSPGGSTDTQYF. The sequenced part of the CDR3 DNA is TGTGCCAGCAGTCCGGGGGGGAGCACAGATACC. The chain links TRBV2 to TRBJ2-5, with 8 bases matching TRBD2. The CDR3 end lies 3 residues beyond the end of the read and is filled in from the germline J gene. Germline CDR1 and CDR2: SNHLY and FYNNEI. This CDR3 is built from 14 residues.

Details on this clone: The read terminates 3 residues before the CDR3 end, so the remaining end is supplied by the germline J gene. V usage is TRBV20-1 and J usage is TRBJ2-7, with 11 bases identical to TRBD2. After removal of 0 bases from V and 2 bases from J, the junction contained 12 bases not matched to a gene. CDR3 length: 18 residues. Germline loops: CDR1 DFQATT, CDR2 SNEGSKA (reference sequence). CDR3 DNA, as far as it was read: TGCAGTGCTAGAGATCATGGAAGACTAGCGGGGACCGCCTACGAG. It is translated as CSARDHGRLAGTAYE. The CDR3 in its entirety is CSARDHGRLAGTAYEQYF.

About this clone: The CDR3 is cut off 3 residues early in the read; its end comes from the germline J gene. Different DNA sequences within this sample yield the same CDR3. The J gene is TRBJ1-2, the V gene TRBV5-1; D is possibly TRBD1 (5 bases). The CDR3 covers 14 residues. Germline V gives CDR1 SGHRS, CDR2 YFSETQ. V lost 4 bases to trimming and J lost 3 bases, with 13 bases between them. The CDR3 bases that were read are TGCGCCAGCAGCCCCTTAGGGGCGGACTATGGC. It yields the protein CASSPLGADYG. The complete CDR3 protein is CASSPLGADYGYTF.

Worth noting for this clone: The read finishes 3 residues shy of the CDR3 end, and the germline J gene is used to complete it. V and J are TRBV28 and TRBJ2-2, with D perhaps TRBD2 (8 bases). This CDR3 comprises 17 residues. Germline CDR1 is MDHEN and CDR2 is SYDVKM. Trimming pared 8 bases from V and 7 bases from J, leaving 26 bases between. The CDR3 DNA, read in part, is TGTGCCAGCGGGGGGACCCGACGGGAGGGGGCTGGCGGGGAG. Residues: CASGGTRREGAGGE. Given in full, the CDR3 is CASGGTRREGAGGELFF.

On this clone itself: The read falls 3 residues short of the CDR3 end, and the missing part is taken from the germline J gene. The genes are TRBV19 and TRBJ2-2; unclear D gene. Germline CDR1 LNHDA, CDR2 SQIVND (reference sequence). Trimming took off 3 bases at V and 3 bases at J, with 11 bases between the two ends. There are 15 residues in the CDR3. CDR3 residues: CASSIRQVHTGELFF. CDR3 bases read: TGTGCCAGTAGTATTCGTCAGGTCCACACCGGGGAG.

As regards this clone: The read gets to within 3 residues of the CDR3 end, and the germline J gene fills in the rest. The J gene is TRBJ2-5, the V gene TRBV2, with TRBD2 identical over 13 bases. Germline V gene data show CDR1 as SNHLY and CDR2 as FYNNEI. The V gene end was trimmed by 4 bases and the J gene end by 5 bases; junction bases not matched to a gene: 4. The CDR3 sequence is 15 residues long. The CDR3 is CASSAATSGGETQYF. The DNA read from the CDR3 is TGTGCCAGCAGTGCGGCGACTAGCGGGGGGGAGACC.

Comments on this clone: The CDR3 end is not reached by the read, which stops 3 residues before it; the germline J gene fills it in. The rearrangement links TRBV20-1 to TRBJ2-7; the D gene is possibly TRBD1 (6 bases). Trimming cost V 3 bases and J 3 bases, with 12 bases left between them. Germline CDR1 DFQATT, CDR2 SNEGSKA (reference sequence). This CDR3 is 13 amino acids long. The covered CDR3 bases are TGCAGTGCTAGGGGGGCGTGGGTCTACGAG. Translated, it gives CSARGAWVYE. The whole CDR3 protein reads CSARGAWVYEQYF.